This TCR beta chain stems from a study of T cell repertoires in cytomegalovirus infection. Study-wide results and limits: The ex vivo response showed dominance by HLA-C-restricted CMV-specific TCR beta clonotypes.

V gave up 3 bases and J gave up 2 bases, with 10 bases separating them. The germline gives CDR1 SGHVS, CDR2 FQNEAQ. The CDR3 is 14 residues long. TCRdb ran MiXCR on the reads and lists one entry per CDR3 protein. Of fewer than 900,000 distinct CDR3 sequences listed, roughly 28% are singletons. Turning to this clonotype: The antigen remains undetermined.

This chain joins TRBV7-8 and TRBJ1-1, with D unresolved. The receptor's source is a human donor in good health (CMV status not recorded). Some clones in this sample may be carry-over from other donors' samples. Here the sequenced sample was cultured CD8+ T cells from PBMCs, taken from culture after CMV antigen stimulation. The CDR3, as DNA: TGTGCCAGCAGCTTCCCGGGGATTAACACTGAAGCTTTCTTT. Translation: CASSFPGINTEAFF. Drawing the rest from reference TRBV7-8 and TRBJ1-1, the complete variable domain is GAGVSQSPRYKVAKRGQDVALRCDPISGHVSLFWYQQALGQGPEFLTYFQNEAQLDKSGLPSDRFFAERPEGSVSTLKIQRTQQEDSAVYLCASSFPGINTEAFFGQGTRLTVV.